The 9 T cell receptor beta chains in this list originate from one sample, sequenced in a study of CD8 T cells in Susac syndrome. An input of about 0.5 to 1 ug of RNA was subjected to reverse transcription using random hexamers. TCRdb itself ran the immunoSEQ multiplex PCR reads through MiXCR, one entry per CDR3 protein. There are approximately 220,000 distinct CDR3 sequences in the sample; just under 95% occur only once, and 0.082% lies in the top ten. The specimen was CD4+ T cells from PBMCs. The receptors stem from a human donor with multiple sclerosis.

This chain uses TRBV7-9 with TRBJ1-1; D unclear. Germline-derived CDR1 and CDR2 are SEHNR and FQNEAQ (reference sequence). There are 13 residues in the CDR3. Trimming removed 3 bases at V and 1 base at J, with 6 bases between. CDR3: CASSFAGNTEAFF. CDR3 DNA sequence: TGTGCCAGCAGCTTTGCAGGGAACACTGAAGCTTTCTTT. Full variable domain (rest looked up from reference TRBV7-9 and TRBJ1-1): DTGVSQNPRHKITKRGQNVTFRCDPISEHNRLYWYRQTLGQGPEFLTYFQNEAQLEKSRLLSDRFSAERPKGSFSTLEIQRTEQGDSAMYLCASSFAGNTEAFFGQGTRLTVV.

The rearrangement joins TRBV29-1 to TRBJ1-2; 9 positions agree with TRBD1. The CDR3 sequence is 13 residues long. Unmatched junction bases numbered 4, after V lost 5 bases and J lost 3 bases. The germline V gene has CDR1 SQVTM and CDR2 ANQGSEA. The CDR3 DNA reads as TGCAGCGTTTCCCGACAGGGGGACTATGGCTACACCTTC. Its protein product is CSVSRQGDYGYTF.

The rearrangement joins TRBV20-1 to TRBJ2-7; a possible D gene is TRBD2 (6 bases). The germline V and J ends were trimmed by 2 bases and 7 bases, with 9 bases remaining between them. This CDR3 is built from 11 residues. The germline CDR1 and CDR2 sequences are DFQATT and SNEGSKA (reference sequence). The CDR3 loop reads CSARLAKEQYF. The CDR3 DNA is TGCAGTGCTAGACTAGCGAAAGAGCAGTACTTC.

The CDR3 nucleotides are TGTGCCACCAGCCTCCTGGGAACGGCTAACTATGGCTACACCTTC. Amino acids: CATSLLGTANYGYTF. The J gene is TRBJ1-2, the V gene TRBV15; D gene ambiguous. V was shortened by 5 bases and J by 0 bases, with 13 bases between the two germline ends. There are 15 residues in the CDR3. Germline CDR1 and CDR2: LNHNV and YYDKDF (reference sequence).

The rearrangement links TRBV15 to TRBJ2-5; 10 positions agree with TRBD2. J was trimmed by 10 bases and V by 3 bases; bases with no gene match: 8. This CDR3 region has 14 residues. The germline V gene encodes CDR1 LNHNV and CDR2 YYDKDF (reference sequence). The CDR3 spells CATSSEAGGHGQYF. The DNA for the CDR3 is TGTGCCACCAGCAGTGAAGCGGGGGGGCACGGCCAGTACTTC.

The chain couples TRBV9 to TRBJ1-6; TRBD1 agrees at 8 bases. The CDR3 sequence is 15 residues long. V was clipped by 0 bases and J by 7 bases; unmatched bases: 3. Looked up from germline, CDR1 is SGDLS and CDR2 is YYNGEE. In DNA, the CDR3 is TGTGCCAGCAGCGTAGGACAGGGGATGAATTCACCCCTCCACTTT. This translates into CASSVGQGMNSPLHF.

The chain combines TRBV20-1 with TRBJ2-5; TRBD2 aligns across 11 bases. The J segment lost 3 bases and the V segment lost 3 bases, leaving 0 bases of the junction unmatched. CDR3 size: 13 residues. From germline, CDR1 is DFQATT and CDR2 SNEGSKA (reference sequence). This chain's CDR3 is CSARGLAEETQYF. CDR3 nucleotide sequence: TGCAGTGCTAGGGGACTAGCGGAAGAGACCCAGTACTTC.

This rearrangement joins TRBV25-1 to TRBJ1-2, with a possible D match to TRBD1 (6 bases). The CDR3 sequence is 12 residues long. Germline CDR1 reads MGHDK; CDR2 reads SYGVNS. V was pared by 6 bases and J by 8 bases, with 13 bases between. CDR3 bases: TGTGCCAGCAGCCGACAGGATGTGGGCTACACCTTC. Translated, it gives CASSRQDVGYTF.

This chain uses TRBV20-1 with TRBJ1-1, with no clear D. V lost 0 bases and J 1 base, leaving 9 bases between the germline ends. CDR1 and CDR2 from the germline V gene are DFQATT and SNEGSKA (reference sequence). The CDR3 has 14 amino acids. The CDR3 loop is CSARDSRRNTEAFF. The CDR3 DNA is TGCAGTGCTAGAGACAGCCGCAGGAACACTGAAGCTTTCTTT.